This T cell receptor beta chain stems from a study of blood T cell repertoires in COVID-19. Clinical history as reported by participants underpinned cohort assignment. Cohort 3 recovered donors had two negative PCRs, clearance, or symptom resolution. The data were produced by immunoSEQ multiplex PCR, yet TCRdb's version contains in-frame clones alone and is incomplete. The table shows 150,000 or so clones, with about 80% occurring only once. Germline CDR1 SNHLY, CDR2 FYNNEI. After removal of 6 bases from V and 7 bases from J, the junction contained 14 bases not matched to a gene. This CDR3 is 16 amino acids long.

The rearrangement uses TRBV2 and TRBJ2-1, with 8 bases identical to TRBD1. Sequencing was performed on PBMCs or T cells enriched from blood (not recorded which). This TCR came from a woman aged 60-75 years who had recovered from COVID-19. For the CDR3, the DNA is TGTGCCAGCAGGACGGACAGGGTGATATCCTCTAATGAGCAGTTCTTC. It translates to CASRTDRVISSNEQFF. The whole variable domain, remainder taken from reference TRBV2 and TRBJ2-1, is EPEVTQTPSHQVTQMGQEVILRCVPISNHLYFYWYRQILGQKVEFLVSFYNNEISEKSEIFDDQFSVERPDGSNFTLKIRSTKLEDSAMYFCASRTDRVISSNEQFFGPGTRLTVL.